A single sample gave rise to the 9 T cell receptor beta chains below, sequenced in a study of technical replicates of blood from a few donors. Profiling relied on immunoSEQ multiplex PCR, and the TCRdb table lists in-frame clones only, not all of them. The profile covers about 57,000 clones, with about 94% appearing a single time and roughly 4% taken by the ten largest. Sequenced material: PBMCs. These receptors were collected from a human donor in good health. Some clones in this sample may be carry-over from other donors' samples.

The CDR3 reads CASTLSGAGGFYEQYF. The CDR3 coding sequence is TGTGCCAGCACTCTAAGCGGGGCCGGGGGGTTTTACGAGCAGTACTTC. The V gene is TRBV5-6, the J gene TRBJ2-7, with TRBD2 matching over 7 bases. Germline CDR1 SGHDT, CDR2 YYEEEE. The CDR3 covers 16 residues. V was clipped by 6 bases and J by 4 bases; unmatched bases: 16.

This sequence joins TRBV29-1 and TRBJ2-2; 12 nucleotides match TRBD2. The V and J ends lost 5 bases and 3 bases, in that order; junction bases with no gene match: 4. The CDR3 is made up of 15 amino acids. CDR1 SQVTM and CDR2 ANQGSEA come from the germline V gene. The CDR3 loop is CSVTRTSGDTGELFF. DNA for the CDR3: TGCAGCGTTACTAGGACTAGCGGGGACACCGGGGAGCTGTTTTTT.

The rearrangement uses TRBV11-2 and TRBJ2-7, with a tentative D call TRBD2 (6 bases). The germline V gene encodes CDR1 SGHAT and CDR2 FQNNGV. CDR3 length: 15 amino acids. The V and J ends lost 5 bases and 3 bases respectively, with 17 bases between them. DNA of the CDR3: TGTGCCAGCAGCCCCGGGACTGCGTTGAACTACGAGCAGTACTTC. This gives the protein CASSPGTALNYEQYF.

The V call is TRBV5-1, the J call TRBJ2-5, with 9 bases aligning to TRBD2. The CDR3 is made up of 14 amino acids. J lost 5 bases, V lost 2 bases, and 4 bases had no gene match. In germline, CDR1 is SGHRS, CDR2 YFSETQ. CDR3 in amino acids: CASSFLAGRETQYF. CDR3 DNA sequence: TGCGCCAGCAGCTTCCTAGCGGGGAGGGAGACCCAGTACTTC. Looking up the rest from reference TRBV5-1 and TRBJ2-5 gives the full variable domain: KAGVTQTPRYLIKTRGQQVTLSCSPISGHRSVSWYQQTPGQGLQFLFEYFSETQRNKGNFPGRFSGRQFSNSRSEMNVSTLELGDSALYLCASSFLAGRETQYFGPGTRLLVL.

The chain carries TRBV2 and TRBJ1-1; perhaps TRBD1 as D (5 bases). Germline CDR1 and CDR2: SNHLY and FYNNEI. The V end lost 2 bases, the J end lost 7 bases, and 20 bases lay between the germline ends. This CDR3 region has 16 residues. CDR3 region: CASSENPAGGASEAFF. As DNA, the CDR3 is TGTGCCAGCAGTGAAAACCCTGCGGGAGGGGCTAGTGAAGCTTTCTTT.

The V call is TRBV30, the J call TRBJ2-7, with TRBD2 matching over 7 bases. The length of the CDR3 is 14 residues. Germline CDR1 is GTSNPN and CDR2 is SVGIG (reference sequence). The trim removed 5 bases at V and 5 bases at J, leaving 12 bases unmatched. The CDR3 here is CAWAPGLLPHEQYF. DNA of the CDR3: TGTGCCTGGGCCCCGGGACTACTACCCCACGAGCAGTACTTC.

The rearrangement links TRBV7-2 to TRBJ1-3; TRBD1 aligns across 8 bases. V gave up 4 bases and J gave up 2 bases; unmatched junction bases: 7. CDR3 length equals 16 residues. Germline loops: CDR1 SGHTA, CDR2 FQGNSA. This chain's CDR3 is CASSYSRTGTGNTIYF. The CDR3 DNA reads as TGTGCCAGCAGCTACTCACGGACAGGGACTGGAAACACCATATATTTT. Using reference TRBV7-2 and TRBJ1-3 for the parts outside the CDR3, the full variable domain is GAGVSQSPSNKVTEKGKDVELRCDPISGHTALYWYRQSLGQGLEFLIYFQGNSAPDKSGLPSDRFSAERTGGSVSTLTIQRTQQEDSAVYLCASSYSRTGTGNTIYFGEGSWLTVV.

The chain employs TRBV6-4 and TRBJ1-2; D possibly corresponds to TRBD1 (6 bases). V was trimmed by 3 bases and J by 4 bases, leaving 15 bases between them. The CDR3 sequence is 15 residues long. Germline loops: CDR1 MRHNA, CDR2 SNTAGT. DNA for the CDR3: TGTGCCAGCAGTGAACCAGGGGAGTCGATCTATGGCTACACCTTC. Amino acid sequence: CASSEPGESIYGYTF.

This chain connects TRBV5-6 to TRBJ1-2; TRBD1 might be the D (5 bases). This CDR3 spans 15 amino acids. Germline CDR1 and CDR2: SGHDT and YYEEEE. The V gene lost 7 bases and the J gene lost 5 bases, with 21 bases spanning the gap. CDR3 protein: CASVGTSRGGYGYTF. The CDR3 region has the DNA TGTGCCAGCGTCGGGACCAGCCGGGGGGGGTATGGCTACACCTTC.